These T cell receptor beta chains were read from a single sample in a study of shared clonotypes between healthy human individuals. Repertoires were generated with immunoSEQ multiplex PCR, while TCRdb's copy carries only in-frame clones and drops some. There are hundreds of thousands of clones in the sample; approximately 79% occur only once, and under 2% lies in the top ten. Specimen: memory CD4+ T cells sorted from blood. These receptors all come from a woman aged 25 to 45 in good health. Each CDR3 is given with its conserved first and last residue. The order of the fields is CDR3 DNA, CDR3 protein, D gene, clone size, J gene, V gene. A D gene is named only where the DNA matches it firmly. Clone size, where shown, is once, few, many, or a class for clones that have expanded.

DNA: TGTGCCAGCAGCTTGAAAGGGGGCAATGAGCAGTTCTTC; CDR3: CASSLKGGNEQFF; D: -; size: -; J: TRBJ2-1; V: TRBV5-4
DNA: TGCGCCAGCAGCTTGGTTGTCAGCCCGAACACCGGGGAGCTGTTTTTT; CDR3: CASSLVVSPNTGELFF; D: -; size: -; J: TRBJ2-2; V: TRBV5-1
DNA: TGTGCCACCTCTACTAGCGGGCGCGCCGACTCCTACGAGCAGTACTTC; CDR3: CATSTSGRADSYEQYF; D: TRBD2; size: -; J: TRBJ2-7; V: TRBV19
DNA: TGTGCCAGCAGCTCCAGGAGGGGACAGAACAAGAGACCCCAGTACTTC; CDR3: CASSSRRGQNKRPQYF; D: -; size: -; J: TRBJ2-5; V: TRBV5-8
DNA: TGTGCCAGCAGCTCCCGACGGACAGGGGGAAGTGAAAAACTGTTTTTT; CDR3: CASSSRRTGGSEKLFF; D: TRBD1; size: once; J: TRBJ1-4; V: TRBV5-4
DNA: TGTGCCAGCAGTGAGGCTAGCGGGAGGAACAATGAGCAGTTCTTC; CDR3: CASSEASGRNNEQFF; D: TRBD2; size: few; J: TRBJ2-1; V: TRBV2
DNA: TGTGCCAGCATCCGAAGGCAGGGGATAAACGAGCAGTACTTC; CDR3: CASIRRQGINEQYF; D: -; size: -; J: TRBJ2-7; V: TRBV7-8
DNA: TGCGCCAGCAGCCCCCGACTAGCGGGGTTCATCTACGAGCAGTACTTC; CDR3: CASSPRLAGFIYEQYF; D: TRBD2; size: once; J: TRBJ2-7; V: TRBV5-1
DNA: TGTGCCAGCAGCTTACAGACGGACGTTAGCTACACCTTC; CDR3: CASSLQTDVSYTF; D: -; size: few; J: TRBJ1-2; V: TRBV7-9
DNA: TGTGCCAGCAGACCGGGACAGGCCTACAATGAGCAGTTCTTC; CDR3: CASRPGQAYNEQFF; D: TRBD1; size: -; J: TRBJ2-1; V: TRBV7-2
DNA: TGCGCCAGCAGCCCCCGGGACCGGGTTGGATTTGTGGAGCTGTTTTTT; CDR3: CASSPRDRVGFVELFF; D: -; size: -; J: TRBJ2-2; V: TRBV5-1
DNA: TGTGCCAGCAGTTTACTATCGGGGGGGGCAGATACGCAGTATTTT; CDR3: CASSLLSGGADTQYF; D: TRBD2; size: -; J: TRBJ2-3; V: TRBV28
DNA: TGCGCCAGCAGCACCTCGACCTATGGTGCAGGCGAGCAGTACTTC; CDR3: CASSTSTYGAGEQYF; D: -; size: -; J: TRBJ2-7; V: TRBV5-1
DNA: TGTGCCTGGAGCCCGGGACAGGGGTTCACTGAAGCTTTCTTT; CDR3: CAWSPGQGFTEAFF; D: TRBD1; size: -; J: TRBJ1-1; V: TRBV30
DNA: TGTGCCAGCAGCGTAAGAAGCGGGAGAGATTACGAGCAGTACTTC; CDR3: CASSVRSGRDYEQYF; D: TRBD2; size: -; J: TRBJ2-7; V: TRBV9
DNA: TGTGCCAGTAGTATTCGGCTGGGGAGAGTTGGAACTAATGAAAAACTGTTTTTT; CDR3: CASSIRLGRVGTNEKLFF; D: -; size: -; J: TRBJ1-4; V: TRBV19
DNA: TGTGCCAGCAGCCGGACTAGCGGGAGCTCAGATACGCAGTATTTT; CDR3: CASSRTSGSSDTQYF; D: TRBD2; size: many; J: TRBJ2-3; V: TRBV7-3
DNA: TGTGCCAGCAGTGATGAAAAAAGGTCTGGGGCCAACGTCCTGACTTTC; CDR3: CASSDEKRSGANVLTF; D: -; size: -; J: TRBJ2-6; V: TRBV6-1
DNA: TGCGCCAGCAGCTTGGTTTTCAGAAGGGGCTACACCTTC; CDR3: CASSLVFRRGYTF; D: -; size: -; J: TRBJ1-2; V: TRBV5-1
DNA: TGTGCCAGCAGCTACAAGGGGGTGGGAGTGACCCTACGCGAGCAGTACTTC; CDR3: CASSYKGVGVTLREQYF; D: -; size: -; J: TRBJ2-7; V: TRBV11-2
DNA: TGTGCCAGCAGTGCAGTCAATCAGCCCCAGCATTTT; CDR3: CASSAVNQPQHF; D: -; size: -; J: TRBJ1-5; V: TRBV6-5
DNA: TGTGCCAGCAGCTCCCCCGGGGGCCGAAACACCATATATTTT; CDR3: CASSSPGGRNTIYF; D: -; size: -; J: TRBJ1-3; V: TRBV11-3
DNA: TGTGCCAGCAGTTACACAGGGGAGAACACTGAAGCTTTCTTT; CDR3: CASSYTGENTEAFF; D: TRBD1; size: many; J: TRBJ1-1; V: TRBV6-5
DNA: TGTGCCAGCAGTGGGGGAAACACAGATACGCAGTATTTT; CDR3: CASSGGNTDTQYF; D: -; size: once; J: TRBJ2-3; V: TRBV25-1
DNA: TGCGCCAGCAGCTGGGATAGGAGCTCCTACAATGAGCAGTTCTTC; CDR3: CASSWDRSSYNEQFF; D: -; size: -; J: TRBJ2-1; V: TRBV5-1
DNA: TGTGCCAGCAGCGCCCTGAGCTCCTACGAGCAGTACTTC; CDR3: CASSALSSYEQYF; D: -; size: few; J: TRBJ2-7; V: TRBV11-2
DNA: TGTGCCAGTAGTATAGGGGACAGGGAGCACTACGAGCAGTACTTC; CDR3: CASSIGDREHYEQYF; D: TRBD1; size: -; J: TRBJ2-7; V: TRBV19